The 2 T cell receptor beta chains listed next were all sequenced from one sample in a study of T cell repertoires in cytomegalovirus infection. TCRdb passed the reads through MiXCR, listing each CDR3 protein once. The table has 480,000 or so distinct CDR3 sequences, about 11% seen once; the top ten hold about 9.4%. The specimen was PBMCs. Receptor source: a human donor in good health (CMV status not recorded). Some clones in this sample may be carry-over from other donors' samples.

This clonotype occurred many times. This chain links TRBV6-5 with TRBJ1-2; D call uncertain. Deletions cut 4 bases from V and 7 bases from J, with 7 bases between. This CDR3 region has 11 residues. Germline V gene data show CDR1 as MNHEY and CDR2 as SVGAGI. CDR3 DNA: TGTGCCAGCAGTTCGGCCGGTGGCTACACCTTC. This codes for CASSSAGGYTF.

This clonotype appeared a few times. The chain employs TRBV5-1 and TRBJ2-2; D may be TRBD2 (5 bases). The CDR3 consists of 15 residues. V lost 2 bases, J lost 2 bases, and 10 bases lay in between. The germline V gene encodes CDR1 SGHRS and CDR2 YFSETQ. CDR3 nucleotides: TGCGCCAGCAGCTTTAGGACTGACAACACCGGGGAGCTGTTTTTT. Its translation: CASSFRTDNTGELFF. The full variable domain, its missing parts supplied by reference TRBV5-1 and TRBJ2-2, is KAGVTQTPRYLIKTRGQQVTLSCSPISGHRSVSWYQQTPGQGLQFLFEYFSETQRNKGNFPGRFSGRQFSNSRSEMNVSTLELGDSALYLCASSFRTDNTGELFFGEGSRLTVL.